These T cell receptor beta chains were read from a single sample in a study of CD8 T cells in Susac syndrome. Each CDR3 protein gets one entry after TCRdb re-called the immunoSEQ multiplex PCR reads with MiXCR. The sample carries about 84,000 distinct CDR3 sequences, approximately 92% recorded once. The sample consisted of CD8+ T cells from PBMCs. The receptors shown here come from a human donor in good health. Each CDR3 is given with its conserved first and last residue. A D gene is named only where the DNA matches it firmly. Size is stated for part of the rows, as once, few or many counts, or as a class when the clone is expanded.

J: TRBJ2-2
D: TRBD2
V: TRBV12-3/TRBV12-4
size: -
CDR3: CASSGGGPGTGELFF
DNA: TGTGCCAGCAGCGGCGGGGGGCCGGGCACCGGGGAGCTGTTTTTT

J: TRBJ2-5
D: -
V: TRBV7-9
size: -
CDR3: CASSLGEEAVRAQYF
DNA: TGTGCCAGCAGCTTAGGAGAAGAGGCAGTTAGGGCCCAGTACTTC

J: TRBJ2-5
D: -
V: TRBV24-1
size: few
CDR3: CATSDGETQYF
DNA: TGTGCCACCAGTGATGGGGAGACCCAGTACTTC

J: TRBJ2-1
D: -
V: TRBV27
size: -
CDR3: CASSLSPDEQFF
DNA: TGTGCCAGCAGTTTATCCCCGGATGAGCAGTTCTTC

J: TRBJ2-7
D: -
V: TRBV2
size: once
CDR3: CASSQGEQYF
DNA: TGTGCCAGCAGTCAGGGGGAGCAGTACTTC

J: TRBJ2-5
D: -
V: TRBV12-3/TRBV12-4
size: -
CDR3: CASSFPPAQETQYF
DNA: TGTGCCAGCAGTTTTCCCCCAGCCCAAGAGACCCAGTACTTC

J: TRBJ2-6
D: TRBD1
V: TRBV15
size: -
CDR3: CATGRTGASGANVLTF
DNA: TGTGCCACCGGTCGGACAGGAGCCTCTGGGGCCAACGTCCTGACTTTC

J: TRBJ2-1
D: TRBD2
V: TRBV19
size: -
CDR3: CASSIGPSGYNEQFF
DNA: TGTGCCAGTAGTATAGGGCCTAGCGGGTACAATGAGCAGTTCTTC

J: TRBJ2-5
D: TRBD1
V: TRBV5-1
size: -
CDR3: CASRGQGGQETQYF
DNA: TGCGCCAGCAGGGGACAGGGAGGCCAAGAGACCCAGTACTTC

J: TRBJ2-1
D: TRBD1
V: TRBV19
size: -
CDR3: CASILGAGGSYNEQFF
DNA: TGTGCCAGTATCTTGGGTGCAGGGGGTTCCTACAATGAGCAGTTCTTC

J: TRBJ1-1
D: -
V: TRBV2
size: few
CDR3: CASSEVRGGTEAFF
DNA: TGTGCCAGCAGTGAGGTCAGGGGTGGAACTGAAGCTTTCTTT

J: TRBJ2-3
D: -
V: TRBV6-2/TRBV6-3
size: once
CDR3: CASRSPSREVTDTQYF
DNA: TGTGCCAGCAGGTCTCCCTCCAGGGAAGTCACAGATACGCAGTATTTT

J: TRBJ2-5
D: -
V: TRBV9
size: -
CDR3: CASSRGLSIALSETQYF
DNA: TGTGCCAGCAGCCGAGGACTCTCCATTGCCCTTTCAGAGACCCAGTACTTC

J: TRBJ2-7
D: -
V: TRBV12-5
size: few
CDR3: CASGGSGGIYEQYF
DNA: TGTGCTAGTGGGGGTAGCGGCGGAATCTACGAGCAGTACTTC

J: TRBJ2-7
D: -
V: TRBV7-9
size: medium-sized
CDR3: CASSPRSGEQYF
DNA: TGTGCCAGCAGCCCCCGATCAGGCGAGCAGTACTTC

J: TRBJ2-7
D: TRBD1
V: TRBV19
size: -
CDR3: CASSISGTGTYEQYF
DNA: TGTGCCAGTAGTATCTCCGGGACAGGCACCTACGAGCAGTACTTC

J: TRBJ1-1
D: TRBD1
V: TRBV20-1
size: once
CDR3: CSARGGQGFNEAFF
DNA: TGCAGTGCTAGAGGGGGACAGGGGTTTAATGAAGCTTTCTTT

J: TRBJ2-2
D: TRBD2
V: TRBV29-1
size: -
CDR3: CSVEPRTSGNTGELFF
DNA: TGCAGCGTTGAGCCCCGGACTAGCGGTAACACCGGGGAGCTGTTTTTT

J: TRBJ2-7
D: -
V: TRBV11-2
size: -
CDR3: CASSWGGGYEQYF
DNA: TGTGCCAGCAGCTGGGGTGGGGGCTACGAGCAGTACTTC

J: TRBJ1-2
D: -
V: TRBV12-3/TRBV12-4
size: -
CDR3: CASSLNREFYGYTF
DNA: TGTGCCAGCAGTTTAAATAGAGAGTTCTATGGCTACACCTTC

J: TRBJ1-1
D: -
V: TRBV10-3
size: -
CDR3: CATYGGNTEAFF
DNA: TGTGCCACCTACGGGGGCAACACTGAAGCTTTCTTT

J: TRBJ2-1
D: -
V: TRBV15
size: -
CDR3: CATSREGFRGEQFF
DNA: TGTGCCACCAGCAGAGAAGGGTTCCGTGGGGAGCAGTTCTTC

J: TRBJ1-3
D: -
V: TRBV12-3/TRBV12-4
size: few
CDR3: CASSLGQTGNTIYF
DNA: TGTGCCAGCAGTTTAGGACAGACTGGAAACACCATATATTTT

J: TRBJ1-2
D: TRBD1
V: TRBV29-1
size: -
CDR3: CSELRTGENYGYTF
DNA: TGCAGCGAGCTACGGACAGGGGAGAACTATGGCTACACCTTC

J: TRBJ2-7
D: TRBD2
V: TRBV7-9
size: -
CDR3: CASSYRGDREAMNEQYF
DNA: TGTGCCAGCAGCTATAGAGGGGACCGGGAGGCCATGAACGAGCAGTACTTC

J: TRBJ1-2
D: -
V: TRBV6-5
size: -
CDR3: CASSKEGAGYGYTF
DNA: TGTGCCAGCTCTAAGGAGGGCGCCGGATATGGCTACACCTTC

J: TRBJ1-3
D: -
V: TRBV20-1
size: -
CDR3: CSAGGDGNTIYF
DNA: TGCAGTGCTGGAGGAGACGGAAACACCATATATTTT

J: TRBJ2-4
D: TRBD1
V: TRBV5-4
size: -
CDR3: CASSSRQGLVKNIQYF
DNA: TGTGCCAGCAGCTCAAGACAGGGTTTGGTCAAAAACATTCAGTACTTC

J: TRBJ2-2
D: -
V: TRBV5-1
size: -
CDR3: CASKAWSDTGELFF
DNA: TGCGCCAGCAAAGCATGGTCTGACACCGGGGAGCTGTTTTTT

J: TRBJ1-6
D: TRBD1
V: TRBV7-9
size: -
CDR3: CASSDSGTENSPLHF
DNA: TGTGCCAGCAGCGATTCCGGGACAGAGAATTCACCCCTCCACTTT

J: TRBJ2-7
D: TRBD2
V: TRBV7-2
size: -
CDR3: CASTPRSSGAGEQYF
DNA: TGTGCCAGCACCCCCCGGAGTAGCGGGGCGGGGGAGCAGTACTTC

J: TRBJ1-2
D: -
V: TRBV11-2
size: -
CDR3: CASSLGYGGKFYGYTF
DNA: TGTGCCAGCAGCTTAGGATATGGAGGGAAGTTTTATGGCTACACCTTC

J: TRBJ1-4
D: -
V: TRBV7-6
size: -
CDR3: CASSYVKNEKLFF
DNA: TGTGCCAGCAGCTATGTGAAAAATGAAAAACTGTTTTTT

J: TRBJ2-7
D: -
V: TRBV6-5
size: -
CDR3: CASSYSGPVTYEQYF
DNA: TGTGCCAGCAGTTACTCGGGGCCCGTAACCTACGAGCAGTACTTC

J: TRBJ2-2
D: TRBD2
V: TRBV3-1
size: -
CDR3: CASSPDSGGAVTGELFF
DNA: TGTGCCAGCAGCCCCGACAGCGGGGGGGCGGTCACCGGGGAGCTGTTTTTT

J: TRBJ1-2
D: -
V: TRBV16
size: -
CDR3: CASSHQPGPPFNYGYTF
DNA: TGTGCCAGCAGCCACCAACCAGGTCCACCTTTTAACTATGGCTACACCTTC

J: TRBJ1-5
D: -
V: TRBV20-1
size: -
CDR3: CSVKGGASNQPQHF
DNA: TGCAGTGTGAAGGGGGGGGCGAGCAATCAGCCCCAGCATTTT

J: TRBJ2-3
D: TRBD1
V: TRBV6-6
size: -
CDR3: CASTRTGSTDTQYF
DNA: TGTGCCAGCACCCGGACAGGAAGCACAGATACGCAGTATTTT

J: TRBJ2-2
D: TRBD2
V: TRBV14
size: -
CDR3: CASSHRTSGTNTGELFF
DNA: TGTGCCAGCAGCCACAGGACTAGCGGAACGAACACCGGGGAGCTGTTTTTT

J: TRBJ2-1
D: -
V: TRBV7-7
size: -
CDR3: CASSLAHGTEQFF
DNA: TGTGCCAGCAGCTTAGCGCACGGGACTGAGCAGTTCTTC

J: TRBJ1-1
D: -
V: TRBV5-6
size: -
CDR3: CASSLRRGPNTEAFF
DNA: TGTGCCAGCAGCTTGCGGCGGGGCCCGAACACTGAAGCTTTCTTT

J: TRBJ2-1
D: TRBD2
V: TRBV3-1
size: -
CDR3: CASSQAAAGAYNEQFF
DNA: TGTGCCAGCAGCCAAGCCGCAGCGGGGGCTTACAATGAGCAGTTCTTC